Sequencing of this TCR beta chain was carried out in a study of blood T cell repertoires in COVID-19. The overall study: Some COVID-19 samples were acute and others convalescent; all came from the United States, Italy and Spain. From T cells, B-cell-depleted T cells, or PBMCs came the material, which was cDNA or gDNA.

Turning to this clone: Other DNA variants within this sample encode the same CDR3.

Followed over time, Seattle patients had been enrolled while infection was active. The germline V gene has CDR1 LGHDT and CDR2 YNNKEL (reference sequence). With V trimmed by 4 bases and J by 4 bases, 3 bases remained unmatched. The CDR3 spans 15 residues. How the authors handled the data: Estimation of nucleated cell counts relied on the amplification of reference gene primers. Measured with immunoSEQ multiplex PCR; TCRdb has only the in-frame clones, and not every one. D and trimming were read from the DNA, whereas the V and J calls and clone size are those reported in that table. The profile covers around 250,000 clones, with almost 90% appearing a single time and around 2.3% taken by the ten largest.

Sequencing input: peripheral blood. This sequence originates from a woman aged 55-69 years with COVID-19, enrolled during active disease. This sequence joins TRBV3-1 (or the pseudogene TRBV3-2) and TRBJ2-3; 12 nucleotides match TRBD2. The chain's CDR3 is CASSPLAGGADTQYF. The DNA of the CDR3 is TGTGCCAGCAGCCCCCTAGCGGGGGGGGCAGATACGCAGTATTTT.